This T cell receptor beta chain stems from a study of cytotoxic CD8 clonotypes in ibrutinib-treated CLL. Study as a whole: Complete response was seen in 2 patients and partial in some 24; around twelve progressed and roughly 14 stayed remitted after a median around 68 months. Across samples, productive templates numbered over 200,000 and productive rearrangements reached about 99,000 on average.

CDR1 is SGHVS and CDR2 is FQNEAQ in the germline V gene. V dropped 7 bases and J dropped 5 bases, with 12 bases sitting between them. The CDR3 extends over 13 amino acids. Some clones are missing from TCRdb's copy, which holds only in-frame ones; the method was immunoSEQ multiplex PCR. The profile shows about 140,000 clones, about 91% of them singletons. Specimen: PBMCs, collected after 12 months of ibrutinib treatment. The chain joins TRBV7-8 to TRBJ1-5; tentatively, D is TRBD1 (5 bases). The sequence was obtained from a human donor with chronic lymphocytic leukemia. The CDR3 DNA reads as TGTGCCAGCACCCCGTGGGGGGATCAGCCCCAGCATTTT. It codes for CASTPWGDQPQHF.